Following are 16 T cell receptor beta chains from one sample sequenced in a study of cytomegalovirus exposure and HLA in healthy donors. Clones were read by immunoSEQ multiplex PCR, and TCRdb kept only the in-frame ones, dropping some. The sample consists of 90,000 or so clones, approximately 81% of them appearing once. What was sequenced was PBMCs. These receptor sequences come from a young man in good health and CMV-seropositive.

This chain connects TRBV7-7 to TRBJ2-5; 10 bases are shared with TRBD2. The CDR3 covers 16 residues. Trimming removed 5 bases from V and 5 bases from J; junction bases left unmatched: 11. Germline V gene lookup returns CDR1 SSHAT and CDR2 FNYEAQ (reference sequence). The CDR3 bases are TGTGCCAGCAGCCCAAACTTAGCGGGAGGCGGGGAGACCCAGTACTTC. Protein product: CASSPNLAGGGETQYF. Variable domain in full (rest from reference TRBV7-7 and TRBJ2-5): GAGVSQSPRYKVTKRGQDVTLRCDPISSHATLYWYQQALGQGPEFLTYFNYEAQPDKSGLPSDRFSAERPEGSISTLTIQRTEQRDSAMYRCASSPNLAGGGETQYFGPGTRLLVL.

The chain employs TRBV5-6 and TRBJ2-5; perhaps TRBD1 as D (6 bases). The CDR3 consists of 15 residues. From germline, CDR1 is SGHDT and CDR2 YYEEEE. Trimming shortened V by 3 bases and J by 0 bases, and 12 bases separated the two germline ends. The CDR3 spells CASSSGPGDQETQYF. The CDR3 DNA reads TGTGCCAGCAGCTCGGGGCCAGGGGACCAAGAGACCCAGTACTTC.

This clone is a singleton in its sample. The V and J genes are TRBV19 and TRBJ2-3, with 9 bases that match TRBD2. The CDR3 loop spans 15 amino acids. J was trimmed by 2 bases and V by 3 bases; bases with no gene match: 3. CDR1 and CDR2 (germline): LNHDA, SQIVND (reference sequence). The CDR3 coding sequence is TGTGCCAGTAGTATTCTAGCGGGAACCACAGATACGCAGTATTTT. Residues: CASSILAGTTDTQYF.

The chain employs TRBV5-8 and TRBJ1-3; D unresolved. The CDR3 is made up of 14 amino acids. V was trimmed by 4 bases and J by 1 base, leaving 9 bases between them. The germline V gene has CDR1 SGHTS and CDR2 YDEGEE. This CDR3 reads CASSLGQSGNTIYF. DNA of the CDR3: TGTGCCAGCAGCCTGGGTCAGTCTGGAAACACCATATATTTT.

The CDR3 region is CASSDQLEGEQFF. The CDR3 DNA sequence: TGTGCCAGCAGTGACCAGTTGGAGGGTGAGCAGTTCTTC. The rearrangement links TRBV6-4 to TRBJ2-1; TRBD2 is a possible D gene (6 bases). In germline, CDR1 is MRHNA, CDR2 SNTAGT. V dropped 2 bases and J dropped 9 bases, with 11 bases sitting between them. The length of the CDR3 is 13 residues.

Here the CDR3 reads CATSTRTAENIQYF. Here the CDR3 DNA reads TGTGCCACCAGCACAAGGACTGCGGAGAACATTCAGTACTTC. V and J are TRBV15 and TRBJ2-4; TRBD2 is a possible D gene (5 bases). Trimming pared 4 bases from V and 7 bases from J, leaving 14 bases between. Germline V CDR1 and CDR2: LNHNV, YYDKDF (reference sequence). The CDR3 spans 14 residues.

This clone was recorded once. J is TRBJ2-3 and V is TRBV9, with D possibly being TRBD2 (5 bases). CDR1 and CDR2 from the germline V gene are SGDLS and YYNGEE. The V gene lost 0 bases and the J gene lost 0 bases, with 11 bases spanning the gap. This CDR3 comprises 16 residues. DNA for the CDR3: TGTGCCAGCAGCGTAGAGCCTGGCGGGAGCACAGATACGCAGTATTTT. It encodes CASSVEPGGSTDTQYF.

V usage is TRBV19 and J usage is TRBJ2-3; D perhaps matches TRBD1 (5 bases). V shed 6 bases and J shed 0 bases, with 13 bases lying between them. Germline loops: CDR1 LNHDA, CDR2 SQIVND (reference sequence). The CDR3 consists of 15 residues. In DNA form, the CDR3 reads TGTGCCAGTAGACTGACAGCCCCTAGCACAGATACGCAGTATTTT. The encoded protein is CASRLTAPSTDTQYF.

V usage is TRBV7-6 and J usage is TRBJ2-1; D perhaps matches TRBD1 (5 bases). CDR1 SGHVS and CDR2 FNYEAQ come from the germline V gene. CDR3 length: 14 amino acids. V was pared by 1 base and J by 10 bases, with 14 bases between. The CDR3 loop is CASSLEGAYREQFF. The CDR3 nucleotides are TGTGCCAGCAGCTTAGAAGGGGCCTACAGGGAGCAGTTCTTC. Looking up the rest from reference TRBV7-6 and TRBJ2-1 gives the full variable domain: GAGVSQSPRYKVTKRGQDVALRCDPISGHVSLYWYRQALGQGPEFLTYFNYEAQQDKSGLPNDRFSAERPEGSISTLTIQRTEQRDSAMYRCASSLEGAYREQFFGPGTRLTVL.

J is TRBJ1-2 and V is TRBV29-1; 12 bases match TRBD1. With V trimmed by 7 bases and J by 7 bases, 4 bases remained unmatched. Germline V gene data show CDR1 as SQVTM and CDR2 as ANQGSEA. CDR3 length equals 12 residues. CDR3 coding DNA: TGCAGCGCCGGGACAGGGGGCTTTGGCTACACCTTC. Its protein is CSAGTGGFGYTF.

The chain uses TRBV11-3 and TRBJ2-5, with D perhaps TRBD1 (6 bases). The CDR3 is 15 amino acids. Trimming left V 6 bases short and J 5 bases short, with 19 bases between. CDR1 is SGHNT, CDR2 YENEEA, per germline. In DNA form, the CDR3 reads TGTGCCAGCAGAGCCACAGGGATTTCTCGGGAGACCCAGTACTTC. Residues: CASRATGISRETQYF.

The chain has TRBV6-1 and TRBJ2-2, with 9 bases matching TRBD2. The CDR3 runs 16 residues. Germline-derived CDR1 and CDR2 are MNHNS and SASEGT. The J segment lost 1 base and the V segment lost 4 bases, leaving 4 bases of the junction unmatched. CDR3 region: CASSAGLAMNTGELFF. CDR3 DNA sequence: TGTGCCAGCAGTGCCGGACTAGCGATGAACACCGGGGAGCTGTTTTTT.

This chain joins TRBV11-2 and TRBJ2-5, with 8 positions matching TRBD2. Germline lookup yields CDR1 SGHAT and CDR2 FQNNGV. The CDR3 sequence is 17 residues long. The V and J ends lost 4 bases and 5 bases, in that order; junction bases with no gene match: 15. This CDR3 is CASSSFNGGGLRETQYF. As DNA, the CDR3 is TGTGCCAGCAGCTCCTTCAACGGGGGGGGCTTGCGGGAGACCCAGTACTTC.

CDR3 loop: CASSTVEAESDEQFF. The CDR3 region has the DNA TGTGCCAGCAGTACCGTTGAGGCAGAGAGCGATGAGCAGTTCTTC. The rearrangement links TRBV6-1 to TRBJ2-1; D gene unclear. CDR1 and CDR2 (germline): MNHNS, SASEGT. V lost 5 bases and J lost 8, with 19 bases in between. This CDR3 comprises 15 residues.

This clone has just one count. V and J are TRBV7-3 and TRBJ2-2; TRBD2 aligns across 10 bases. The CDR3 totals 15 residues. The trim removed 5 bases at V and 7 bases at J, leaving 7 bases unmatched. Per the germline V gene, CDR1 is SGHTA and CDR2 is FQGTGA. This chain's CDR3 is CASSPRASGSGELFF. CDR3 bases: TGTGCCAGCAGCCCGAGGGCTAGCGGGAGCGGGGAGCTGTTTTTT.

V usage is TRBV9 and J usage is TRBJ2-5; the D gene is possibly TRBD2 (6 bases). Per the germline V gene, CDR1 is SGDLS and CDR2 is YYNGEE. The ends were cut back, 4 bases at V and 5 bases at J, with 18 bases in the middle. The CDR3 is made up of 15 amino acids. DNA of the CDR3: TGTGCCAGCAGCCTCGCGGGGACCACCGGGGAGACCCAGTACTTC. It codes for CASSLAGTTGETQYF.